This TCR beta chain was captured by sequencing in a study of beta chain features in type 1 diabetes (dated by TCRdb to the late 2010s). For the study in its entirety: Mean age, gender distribution, total cell number and subset yield were not different between patients and healthy donors. Across all samples, 90 million to 130 million sorted cells were examined, and cell number per subset correlated strongly with RNA yield. The study compared TCRB repertoires of sorted circulating CD4+ T cell subsets between recently diagnosed type 1 diabetes patients and matched healthy donors. Regulatory and stem cell-like memory subsets were isolated from only 8 patients and roughly eight healthy donors, whereas naive and central memory subsets came from all 30 or so donors. Here is what the overall study found, with its caveats: Only small numbers of individuals were included in the HLA sub-analyses, which left unresolved whether HLA type had any influence on TCRB rearrangement. Fewer insertions and more nucleotide deletions at VDJ recombination sites were observed in patients with type 1 diabetes, implying thymic rearrangement abnormalities. Naive, central memory and regulatory TCRB repertoires appeared more similar among patients than among healthy donors. Sequencing cDNA rather than genomic DNA could over-represent highly expressing activated cells, although activation and CD3 levels did not differ between groups. Type 1 diabetes patients showed a moderate but significant shortening of TCRB CDR3 length in all four CD4+ subsets. Shorter templates might be favored by PCR, yet because patient and control samples were amplified and corrected together, any such skew would affect both groups equally.

All of the isolated RNA was reverse transcribed with the High Capacity cDNA Reverse Transcription Kit, so expressed TCRB transcripts were sequenced. Deep immunoSEQ sequencing was performed on naive, central memory and regulatory T cell samples, with an average of approximately 4 million total reads per sample. Sorted cells were lysed in RLT buffer, and RNA was extracted using DNase-treated RNeasy Micro or Mini kits according to cell number. To prevent cross-contamination, each cell subset was processed individually, whereas patient and healthy donor samples were processed jointly. Using the immunoSEQ multiplex PCR, TCRB sequences were amplified from cDNA into 87-bp fragments spanning the CDR3 region. Sequencing of the amplicons was done on the Illumina HiSeq platform. The source study handled its data this way. Synthetic template baselines were used to correct PCR bias computationally, reads within Hamming distance 2 were collapsed together, and singletons that could not be merged were discarded. By aligning reads against IMGT, V, D and J genes, CDR3 length, and insertions or deletions at six rearrangement sites were assigned. Clonotype counts were normalized to sorted cell number within each subset before computing true diversity and Gini coefficients with the tcR R package. The overlap coefficient, calculated on TCRB nucleotide sequences, was used to measure repertoire sharing. Out-of-frame TCRB sequences from naive cells were analyzed as a proxy for the pre-selection repertoire. Sourced from immuneACCESS, this table was stored by TCRdb with only in-frame sequences that have V and J called. A share of the clones is absent; for the studies checked, an unresolved V gene accounts for under half, and the remainder has no known explanation. Clone size and V and J calls were adopted from that table, with D and trimming inferred from the DNA. A total of 600,000 to 650,000 clones appear in this sample, around a sixth of them only once. The ten largest account for roughly 0.098% of the sample.

This clone was seen only a few times. The antigen this receptor binds is unknown. No per-base quality is available; no much larger clone lies one base away. CDR1 and CDR2 are read off the germline V gene as KGHSH and LQKENI. V sheds 6 bases and J sheds 7 bases, leaving 18 bases between their ends. The CDR3 runs 14 amino acids, cysteine and phenylalanine included. The only DNA kept is the CDR3, 42 bases in frame from the first base. Each donor gave one peripheral blood draw, averaging approximately 0.12 L, which was collected into heparinised tubes. A BD FACSAria II and a panel including CD45RO, CCR7, CD25, CD127, CD95 and CD27 were used to sort naive, central memory, regulatory and stem cell-like memory CD4+ T cells. All sorted populations exceeded 98% purity. PBMCs were separated immediately by Lymphoprep density gradient centrifugation and were stained directly, without being cultured. To minimize batch effects, samples were stained and sorted in pairs, one healthy donor with one patient per experiment.

The rearranged chain carries TRBV18 and TRBJ1-1, with a tentative D gene TRBD1 over 6 matching bases. This clonotype was sampled from a man aged 18 to 30 in good health. The sample was naive CD4+ T cells from blood. This specimen's cell subset or site label, interpreted: true naive CD4+ T cells. Here the CDR3 is given as CASSMLTGNGEAFF. The sequenced DNA: TGTGCCAGCTCTATGCTAACAGGGAACGGTGAAGCTTTCTTT. Reference TRBV18 and TRBJ1-1 genes cover what lies past the CDR3, so the full variable domain is NAGVMQNPRHLVRRRGQEARLRCSPMKGHSHVYWYRQLPEEGLKFMVYLQKENIIDESGMPKERFSAEFPKEGPSILRIQQVVRGDSAAYFCASSMLTGNGEAFFGQGTRLTVV.